A selection of T cell receptor beta chains follows, all from one sample in a study of graft-versus-host responses after intestinal transplantation. Their specific antigens are unknown. Repertoires were generated with immunoSEQ multiplex PCR, while TCRdb's copy carries only in-frame clones and drops some. The sample contains 85,000 to 110,000 clones, approximately 93% of which appear only once. Specimen: unstimulated CD8+ T cells sorted from spleen or lymph node cells, collected before intestinal transplant. Every receptor here comes from a human donor who received an intestinal transplant. Both conserved end residues are part of each CDR3. D genes are given only for firm matches. Some rows have no size entry. The others give once, few or many, or a class for an expanded clone.

CDR3 protein	CDR3 DNA	V gene	clone size	J gene	D gene
CASSLGPAGSNEQFF	TGCGCCAGCAGCTTGGGGCCGGCGGGGTCGAATGAGCAGTTCTTC	TRBV5-1	-	TRBJ2-1	-
CASSPLGGTNTEAFF	TGTGCCAGCAGCCCCTTAGGGGGGACGAACACTGAAGCTTTCTTT	TRBV27	-	TRBJ1-1	-
CASSLSRDTEAFF	TGTGCCAGCAGTTTATCGAGGGACACTGAAGCTTTCTTT	TRBV27	few	TRBJ1-1	-
CASSADISHGGYTF	TGTGCCAGCAGTGCGGACATCTCTCACGGGGGCTACACCTTC	TRBV6-1	once	TRBJ1-2	-
CASSGRDSDEKLFF	TGTGCCAGCAGCGGACGGGACAGCGATGAAAAACTGTTTTTT	TRBV9	-	TRBJ1-4	TRBD1
CASNRPNSPLHF	TGTGCCAGCAACCGACCTAATTCACCCCTCCACTTT	TRBV5-6	-	TRBJ1-6	-
CASSLIGASEQFF	TGTGCCAGCAGCTTAATTGGGGCGAGTGAGCAGTTCTTC	TRBV7-2	-	TRBJ2-1	-
CASWGESSYNSPLHF	TGTGCTAGTTGGGGGGAAAGCTCCTATAATTCACCCCTCCACTTT	TRBV12-5	once	TRBJ1-6	-
CASSPFESYEQYF	TGCGCCAGCAGCCCTTTTGAGTCTTACGAGCAGTACTTC	TRBV4-1	-	TRBJ2-7	-
CASSMLGSSYEQYF	TGTGCCAGTAGTATGTTAGGGTCCTCCTACGAGCAGTACTTC	TRBV19	-	TRBJ2-7	-
CAWDSGTSSYNEQFF	TGTGCCTGGGACTCCGGGACTAGCTCCTACAATGAGCAGTTCTTC	TRBV30	-	TRBJ2-1	TRBD2
CAWSQGEEQYF	TGTGCCTGGAGTCAGGGGGAAGAGCAGTACTTC	TRBV30	-	TRBJ2-7	TRBD1
CASSRGTEQYF	TGTGCCAGCAGCCGAGGGACAGAGCAGTACTTC	TRBV6-6	-	TRBJ2-7	-
CASSEDRNYEQYF	TGCGCCAGCAGTGAGGACAGGAACTACGAGCAGTACTTC	TRBV10-1	once	TRBJ2-7	-
CASSFTETEAFF	TGTGCCAGCAGCTTTACAGAGACTGAAGCTTTCTTT	TRBV11-2	-	TRBJ1-1	-
CASSLARTLEQYF	TGTGCCAGCAGCTTAGCCCGGACTCTCGAGCAGTACTTC	TRBV7-6	-	TRBJ2-7	-
CASSQLAVEQFF	TGCGCCAGCAGCCAACTAGCGGTTGAGCAGTTCTTC	TRBV4-1	-	TRBJ2-1	TRBD2
CASDSGLTDTQYF	TGTGCCAGCGACAGCGGCCTCACAGATACGCAGTATTTT	TRBV10-3	-	TRBJ2-3	-
CASSLAGDSNNEKLFF	TGTGCCAGCAGCTTGGCCGGGGACAGCAACAATGAAAAACTGTTTTTT	TRBV5-4	once	TRBJ1-4	TRBD1
CASSESFFSNQPQHF	TGTGCCAGCAGTGAATCCTTTTTCAGCAATCAGCCCCAGCATTTT	TRBV2	-	TRBJ1-5	-
CASSPPDRGEKLFF	TGTGCCAGCAGCCCTCCGGACAGGGGAGAAAAACTGTTTTTT	TRBV7-9	-	TRBJ1-4	TRBD1
CASSESLAGGSETQYF	TGTGCCAGCAGTGAATCGCTAGCGGGGGGATCAGAGACCCAGTACTTC	TRBV2	-	TRBJ2-5	TRBD2
CASSLAGSNTGELFF	TGTGCCAGCAGCTTAGCGGGGTCCAACACCGGGGAGCTGTTTTTT	TRBV7-6	-	TRBJ2-2	-
CATEEAGGPADTQYF	TGTGCCACCGAGGAAGCGGGGGGGCCTGCAGATACGCAGTATTTT	TRBV2	-	TRBJ2-3	TRBD2
CASSDRDRRNNEQFF	TGTGCCAGCAGCGATCGGGACAGGAGAAACAATGAGCAGTTCTTC	TRBV6-6	-	TRBJ2-1	TRBD1
CASSYRGEFFYEQYF	TGTGCCAGCAGTTACAGAGGGGAATTTTTCTACGAGCAGTACTTC	TRBV6-6	-	TRBJ2-7	-
CASRVNYEQYF	TGTGCCAGCAGGGTTAACTACGAGCAGTACTTC	TRBV2	-	TRBJ2-7	-
CASSIDGSSYEQYF	TGTGCCAGTAGTATTGACGGTAGCTCCTACGAGCAGTACTTC	TRBV19	-	TRBJ2-7	-
CASSQDWAGSPGNTIYF	TGTGCCAGCAGCCAAGATTGGGCAGGGAGCCCTGGAAACACCATATATTTT	TRBV14	-	TRBJ1-3	-
CASRLSTGLTEAFF	TGTGCCAGCAGACTATCCACGGGCCTCACTGAAGCTTTCTTT	TRBV6-5	-	TRBJ1-1	-
CASTEGQGASNQPQHF	TGTGCCAGCACCGAGGGCCAGGGAGCGAGCAATCAGCCCCAGCATTTT	TRBV6-4	-	TRBJ1-5	-
CASSERGPPDTQYF	TGTGCCAGCAGTGAACGGGGACCCCCGGATACGCAGTATTTT	TRBV2	-	TRBJ2-3	-
CAISESLNGDRGTGANILTF	TGTGCCATCAGTGAGTCCCTAAATGGAGACAGGGGGACTGGGGCCAACATCCTGACTTTC	TRBV10-3	-	TRBJ2-6	TRBD1
CASSQSPTLPGDGYTF	TGCGCCAGCAGCCAATCCCCTACACTACCCGGGGATGGCTACACCTTC	TRBV4-1	-	TRBJ1-2	-
CASSLDYNEQFF	TGTGCCAGCAGCTTGGACTACAATGAGCAGTTCTTC	TRBV5-6	-	TRBJ2-1	-
CASSEATSGSYEQYF	TGTGCCAGCAGTGAAGCGACTAGCGGCTCCTACGAGCAGTACTTC	TRBV6-1	-	TRBJ2-7	TRBD2
CASKGNTEAFF	TGTGCCAGCAAGGGAAACACTGAAGCTTTCTTT	TRBV11-2	few	TRBJ1-1	-
CASSMKAGRLQETQYF	TGTGCCAGCAGCATGAAAGCGGGGCGACTCCAAGAGACCCAGTACTTC	TRBV7-6	-	TRBJ2-5	TRBD2
CASSLTSGGAQQFF	TGCGCCAGCAGCCTCACTAGCGGGGGGGCCCAGCAGTTCTTC	TRBV4-1	-	TRBJ2-1	TRBD2
CASSQTKGSPLHF	TGTGCCAGCAGCCAAACTAAGGGATCACCCCTCCACTTT	TRBV16	-	TRBJ1-6	-
CASSESGVNQPQHF	TGTGCCAGCAGTGAATCGGGGGTCAATCAGCCCCAGCATTTT	TRBV6-1	-	TRBJ1-5	-
CASRRPTGHGYTF	TGTGCCAGCAGAAGGCCGACAGGACATGGCTACACCTTC	TRBV12-1	-	TRBJ1-2	-
CATSRVGHPYEQYF	TGTGCCACCAGCAGAGTGGGCCACCCCTACGAGCAGTACTTC	TRBV15	-	TRBJ2-7	-
CASTASTGAYEQYF	TGTGCCAGCACTGCATCAACAGGCGCCTACGAGCAGTACTTC	TRBV7-9	once	TRBJ2-7	-
CASSFVVGAEAFF	TGTGCCAGCAGCTTTGTAGTAGGAGCTGAAGCTTTCTTT	TRBV7-9	-	TRBJ1-1	-
CASSDPQGTYPTGELFF	TGTGCCAGCAGTGATCCCCAGGGGACCTACCCCACCGGGGAGCTGTTTTTT	TRBV25-1	-	TRBJ2-2	-
CSAPVEETQYF	TGCAGTGCCCCGGTGGAGGAGACCCAGTACTTC	TRBV20-1	-	TRBJ2-5	-
CASSSRQGQETQYF	TGTGCCAGCAGTTCGCGTCAGGGCCAAGAGACCCAGTACTTC	TRBV27	-	TRBJ2-5	-
CASVDRENTEAFF	TGCGCCAGCGTCGACAGGGAGAACACTGAAGCTTTCTTT	TRBV10-2	-	TRBJ1-1	TRBD1
CASSQVVLAGGRSTDTQYF	TGCGCCAGCAGCCAAGTTGTACTAGCGGGGGGGCGGAGCACAGATACGCAGTATTTT	TRBV4-1	-	TRBJ2-3	TRBD2
CASSGQGYEQYF	TGTGCCAGTTCGGGGCAGGGCTACGAGCAGTACTTC	TRBV19	-	TRBJ2-7	-
CASSLSGLAGKYF	TGTGCCAGCAGCTTAAGCGGACTAGCGGGGAAATATTTT	TRBV7-9	-	TRBJ2-3	TRBD2
CASSRGQGTQETQYF	TGTGCCAGCTCCCGGGGACAGGGGACCCAAGAGACCCAGTACTTC	TRBV18	-	TRBJ2-5	TRBD1